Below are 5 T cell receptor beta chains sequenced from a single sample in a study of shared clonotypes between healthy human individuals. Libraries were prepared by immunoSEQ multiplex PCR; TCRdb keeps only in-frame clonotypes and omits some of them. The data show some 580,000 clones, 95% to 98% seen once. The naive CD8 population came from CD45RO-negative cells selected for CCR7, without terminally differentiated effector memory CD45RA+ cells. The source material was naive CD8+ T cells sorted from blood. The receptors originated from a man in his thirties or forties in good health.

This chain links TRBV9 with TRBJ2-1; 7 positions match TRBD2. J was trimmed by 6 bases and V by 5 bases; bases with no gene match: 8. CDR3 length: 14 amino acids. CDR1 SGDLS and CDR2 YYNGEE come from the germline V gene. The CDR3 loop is CASRAGTMPNEQFF. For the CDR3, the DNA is TGTGCCAGCAGGGCCGGGACTATGCCCAATGAGCAGTTCTTC.

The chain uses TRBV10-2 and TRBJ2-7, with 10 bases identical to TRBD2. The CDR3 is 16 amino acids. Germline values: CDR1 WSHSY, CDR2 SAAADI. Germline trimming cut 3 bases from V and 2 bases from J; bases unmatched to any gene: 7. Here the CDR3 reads CASSDREGLAAYEQYF. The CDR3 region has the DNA TGCGCCAGCAGTGACCGCGAAGGACTAGCGGCCTACGAGCAGTACTTC.

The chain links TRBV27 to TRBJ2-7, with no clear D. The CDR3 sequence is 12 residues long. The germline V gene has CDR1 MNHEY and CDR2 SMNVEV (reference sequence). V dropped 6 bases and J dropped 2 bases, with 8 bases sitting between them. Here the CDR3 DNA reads TGTGCCAGCAGGGGCGTCACCTACGAGCAGTACTTC. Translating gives CASRGVTYEQYF.

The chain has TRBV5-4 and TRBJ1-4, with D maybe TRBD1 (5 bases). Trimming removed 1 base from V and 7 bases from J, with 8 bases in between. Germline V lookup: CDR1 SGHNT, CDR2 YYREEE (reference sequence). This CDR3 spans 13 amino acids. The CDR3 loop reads CASSLRDGEKLFF. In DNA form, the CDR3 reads TGTGCCAGCAGCTTGAGGGACGGTGAAAAACTGTTTTTT.

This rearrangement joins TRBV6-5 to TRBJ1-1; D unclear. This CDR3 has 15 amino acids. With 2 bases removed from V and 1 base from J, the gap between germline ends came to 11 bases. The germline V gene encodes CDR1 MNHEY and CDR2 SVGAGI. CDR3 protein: CASSYLLAGNTEAFF. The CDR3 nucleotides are TGTGCCAGCAGTTACCTACTGGCAGGGAACACTGAAGCTTTCTTT.